This TCR beta chain comes out of a study of blood T cell repertoires in COVID-19 (TCRdb year 2020). About the study as a whole: Samples covering the acute and convalescent phases of COVID-19 were provided by collaborators in the United States, Italy and Spain. The prospective study material was composed of cDNA or gDNA derived from T cells, B-cell-depleted T cells, or PBMCs. Deeply sampled blood TCRbeta repertoires from subjects exposed to, actively infected with, or recovered from COVID-19 were included in the dataset. A freely available public database, intended as a resource for researchers studying the immune response to SARS-CoV-2, is where the repertoires were released. The samples were drawn from two sources: the first 160 participants of the ongoing ImmuneRACE study, and over 1,000 subjects contributed by 6 global collaborators. Nearly every sample came with metadata listing a de-identified subject ID, COVID-19 status, age in years and sex. Where available, HLA class I and class II types were taken from metadata supplied by the sample provider and were not determined by assay-based typing. Paper-wide results and their limitations: The quantity of clinical and demographic metadata differed by source and by participant and was supplied without curation.

As concerns this clone: Its antigen is still unknown. Base qualities were left out, and no much larger clone turns up one base away.

TCRbeta CDR3 regions were amplified from genomic DNA by means of the immunoSEQ Assay, a bias-controlled multiplex PCR. The source study handled its data this way. The number of nucleated cells in each sample was estimated from the amplification of reference gene primers within the assay. To quantify the absolute abundance of each unique TCRbeta CDR3 rearrangement, sequence reads were collapsed and filtered. For each sample, productive Simpson clonality was calculated as the square root of Simpson's diversity index across productive rearrangements. The table comes from immuneACCESS by way of TCRdb, which keeps in-frame sequences with V and J called. Part of the clones is missing from these tables; in studies checked, under half for an unresolved V gene and the rest for unknown reasons. V and J calls and clone size are as listed in that table; D and trimming were resolved from the DNA. The sample records 150,000 to 200,000 clones, over 80% of which are singletons. Together, the top ten hold 13% of the sample.

A second Seattle source provided samples from volunteer blood donors who had recovered from COVID-19. The collaborating institutions used their own protocols to collect whole blood in K2EDTA tubes. For TCRbeta analysis, collaborators shipped samples in one of three forms: frozen whole blood, isolated PBMCs, or DNA extracted from either of those sample types. From cysteine to phenylalanine, the CDR3 is 16 amino acids long. Only the CDR3 portion is preserved as DNA: 48 bases, with reading frame beginning at the first base. CDR1 is given as SGDLS and CDR2 as YYNGEE, both from the germline V gene. Trimming leaves V shorter by 5 bases and J shorter by 8 bases, with the junction holding 10 bases beyond the gene matches.

The source is a man in his 70s who had recovered from COVID-19. The V and J segments used are TRBV9 and TRBJ2-1, with TRBD2 identical over 13 junction bases. The sample comprised peripheral blood. The nucleotides are TGTGCCAGCAGTGCTTGGACTAGCGGGAGCCGTGATGAGCAGTTCTTC. Translated, it reads CASSAWTSGSRDEQFF.